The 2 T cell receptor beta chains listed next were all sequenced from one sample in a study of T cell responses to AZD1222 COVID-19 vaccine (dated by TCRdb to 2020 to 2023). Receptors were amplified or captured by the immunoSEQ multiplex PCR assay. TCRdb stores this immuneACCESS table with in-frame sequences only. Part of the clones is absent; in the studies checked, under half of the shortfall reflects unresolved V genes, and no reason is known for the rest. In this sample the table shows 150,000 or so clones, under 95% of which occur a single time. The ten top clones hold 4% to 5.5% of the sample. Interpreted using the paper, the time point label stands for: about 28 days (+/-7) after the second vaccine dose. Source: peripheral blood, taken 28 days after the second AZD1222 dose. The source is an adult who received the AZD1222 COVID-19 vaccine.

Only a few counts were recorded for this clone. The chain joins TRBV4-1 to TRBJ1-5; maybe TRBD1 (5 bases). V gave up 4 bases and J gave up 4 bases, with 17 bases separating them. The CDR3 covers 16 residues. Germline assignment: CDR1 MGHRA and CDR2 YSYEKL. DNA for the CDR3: TGCGCCAGCAGCCCAGGGCACGGAGGTGGAAATCAGCCCCAGCATTTT. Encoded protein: CASSPGHGGGNQPQHF.

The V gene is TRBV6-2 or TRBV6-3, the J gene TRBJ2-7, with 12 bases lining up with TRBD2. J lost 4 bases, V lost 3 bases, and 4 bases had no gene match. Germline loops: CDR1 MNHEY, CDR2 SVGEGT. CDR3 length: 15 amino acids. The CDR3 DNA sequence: TGTGCCAGCAGTTATCGGACTAGCGGGATTTACGAGCAGTACTTC. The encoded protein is CASSYRTSGIYEQYF.